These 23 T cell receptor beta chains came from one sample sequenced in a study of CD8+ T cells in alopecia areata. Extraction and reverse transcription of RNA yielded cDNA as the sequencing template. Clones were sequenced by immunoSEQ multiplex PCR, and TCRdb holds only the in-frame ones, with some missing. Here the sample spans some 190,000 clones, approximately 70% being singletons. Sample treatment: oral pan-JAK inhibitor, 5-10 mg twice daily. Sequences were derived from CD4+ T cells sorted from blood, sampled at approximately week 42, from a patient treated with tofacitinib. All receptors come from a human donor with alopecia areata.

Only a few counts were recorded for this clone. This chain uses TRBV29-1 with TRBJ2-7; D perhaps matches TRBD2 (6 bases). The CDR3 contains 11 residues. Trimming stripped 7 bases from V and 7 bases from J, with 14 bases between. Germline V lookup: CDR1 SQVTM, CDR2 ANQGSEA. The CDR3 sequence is CSADTGSEQYF. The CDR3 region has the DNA TGCAGCGCGGATACCGGGAGTGAGCAGTACTTC.

DNA for the CDR3: TGTGCCAGCAGCGTGGGGGACAGTGGAGGCAAAAACATTCAGTACTTC. This codes for CASSVGDSGGKNIQYF. The V and J genes are TRBV9 and TRBJ2-4; TRBD1 matches at 7 bases. Looked up from germline, CDR1 is SGDLS and CDR2 is YYNGEE. Germline trimming cut 2 bases from V and 3 bases from J; bases unmatched to any gene: 8. The CDR3 is 16 residues long. The variable domain in full, with the rest retrieved from reference TRBV9 and TRBJ2-4, is DSGVTQTPKHLITATGQRVTLRCSPRSGDLSVYWYQQSLDQGLQFLIQYYNGEERAKGNILERFSAQQFPDLHSELNLSSLELGDSALYFCASSVGDSGGKNIQYFGAGTRLSVL.

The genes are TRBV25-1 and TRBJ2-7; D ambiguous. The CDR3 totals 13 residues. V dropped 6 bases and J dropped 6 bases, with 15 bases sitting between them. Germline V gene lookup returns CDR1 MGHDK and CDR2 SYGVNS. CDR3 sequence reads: CASSSPGPGEQYF. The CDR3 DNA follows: TGTGCCAGCAGCTCCCCGGGCCCGGGCGAGCAGTACTTC.

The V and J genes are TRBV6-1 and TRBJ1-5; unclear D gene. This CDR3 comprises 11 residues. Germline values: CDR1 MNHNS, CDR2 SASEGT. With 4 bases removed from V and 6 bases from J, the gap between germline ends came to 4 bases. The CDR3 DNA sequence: TGTGCCAGCAGTGTCACTCAGCCCCAGCATTTT. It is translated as CASSVTQPQHF.

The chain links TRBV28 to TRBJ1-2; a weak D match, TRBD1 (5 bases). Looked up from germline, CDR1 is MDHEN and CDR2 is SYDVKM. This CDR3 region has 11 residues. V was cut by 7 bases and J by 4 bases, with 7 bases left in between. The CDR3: CASMQGYGYTF. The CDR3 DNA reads TGTGCCAGCATGCAGGGCTATGGCTACACCTTC.

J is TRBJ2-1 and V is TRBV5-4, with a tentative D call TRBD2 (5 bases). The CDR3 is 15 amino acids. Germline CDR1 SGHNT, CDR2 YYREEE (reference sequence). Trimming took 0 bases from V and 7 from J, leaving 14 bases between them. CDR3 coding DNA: TGTGCCAGCAGCTTGGGCCAGCGGCTAGTTAATGAGCAGTTCTTC. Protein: CASSLGQRLVNEQFF.

The CDR3, as DNA: TGCAGCGTACTAGGGGGGTCGGGTGGCTACACCTTC. Translated: CSVLGGSGGYTF. This rearrangement joins TRBV29-1 to TRBJ1-2; the D gene is possibly TRBD1 (6 bases). CDR3 length: 12 residues. Germline V gene data show CDR1 as SQVTM and CDR2 as ANQGSEA. V gave up 6 bases and J gave up 7 bases, with 15 bases separating them. Drawing the rest from reference TRBV29-1 and TRBJ1-2, the complete variable domain is SAVISQKPSRDICQRGTSLTIQCQVDSQVTMMFWYRQQPGQSLTLIATANQGSEATYESGFVIDKFPISRPNLTFSTLTVSNMSPEDSSIYLCSVLGGSGGYTFGSGTRLTVV.

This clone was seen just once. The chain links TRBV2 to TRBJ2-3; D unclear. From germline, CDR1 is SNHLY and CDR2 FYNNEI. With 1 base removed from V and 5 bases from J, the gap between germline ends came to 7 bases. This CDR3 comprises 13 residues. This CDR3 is CASSEGWRDTQYF. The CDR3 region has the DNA TGTGCCAGCAGTGAAGGGTGGAGAGATACGCAGTATTTT.

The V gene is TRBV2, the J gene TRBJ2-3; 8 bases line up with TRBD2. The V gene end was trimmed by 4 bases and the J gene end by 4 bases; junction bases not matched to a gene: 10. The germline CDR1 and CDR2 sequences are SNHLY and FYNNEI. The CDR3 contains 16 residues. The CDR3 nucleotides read TGTGCCAGCAGTGCCCCCGGGACTAGAATTCCAGATACGCAGTATTTT. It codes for CASSAPGTRIPDTQYF.

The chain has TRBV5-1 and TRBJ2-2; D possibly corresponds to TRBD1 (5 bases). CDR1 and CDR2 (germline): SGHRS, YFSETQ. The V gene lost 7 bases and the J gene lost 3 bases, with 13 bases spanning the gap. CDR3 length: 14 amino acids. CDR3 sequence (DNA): TGCGCCAGCCGGCGAAGGGGTGACACCGGGGAGCTGTTTTTT. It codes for CASRRRGDTGELFF.

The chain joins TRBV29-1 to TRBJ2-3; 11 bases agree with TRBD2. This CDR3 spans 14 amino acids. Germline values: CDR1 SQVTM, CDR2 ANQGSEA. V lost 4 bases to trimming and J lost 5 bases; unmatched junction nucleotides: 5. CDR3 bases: TGCAGCGTTGTAGCGGGGGGGCTGGGAGATACGCAGTATTTT. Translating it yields CSVVAGGLGDTQYF.

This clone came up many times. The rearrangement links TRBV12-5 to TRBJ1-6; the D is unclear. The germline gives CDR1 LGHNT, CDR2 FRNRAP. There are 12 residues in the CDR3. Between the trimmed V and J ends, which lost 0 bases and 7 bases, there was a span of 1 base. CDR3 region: CASGLVNSPLHF. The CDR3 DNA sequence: TGTGCTAGTGGTTTGGTCAATTCACCCCTCCACTTT. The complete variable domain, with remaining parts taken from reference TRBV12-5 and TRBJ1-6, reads DARVTQTPRHKVTEMGQEVTMRCQPILGHNTVFWYRQTMMQGLELLAYFRNRAPLDDSGMPKDRFSAEMPDATLATLKIQPSEPRDSAVYFCASGLVNSPLHFGNGTRLTVT.

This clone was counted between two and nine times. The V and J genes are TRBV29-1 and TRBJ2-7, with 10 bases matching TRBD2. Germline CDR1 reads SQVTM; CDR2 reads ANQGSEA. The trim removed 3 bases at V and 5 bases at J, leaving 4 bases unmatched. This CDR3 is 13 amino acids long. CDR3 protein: CSVDSGGPNEQYF. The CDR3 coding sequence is TGCAGCGTTGATAGCGGGGGGCCTAACGAGCAGTACTTC.

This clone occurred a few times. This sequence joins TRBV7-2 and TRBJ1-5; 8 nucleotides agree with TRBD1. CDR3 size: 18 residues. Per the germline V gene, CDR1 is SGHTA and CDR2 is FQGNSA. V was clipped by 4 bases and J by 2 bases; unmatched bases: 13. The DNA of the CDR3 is TGTGCCAGCAGCTCACCGGGACAGGCCATGTCTGGCAATCAGCCCCAGCATTTT. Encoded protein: CASSSPGQAMSGNQPQHF.

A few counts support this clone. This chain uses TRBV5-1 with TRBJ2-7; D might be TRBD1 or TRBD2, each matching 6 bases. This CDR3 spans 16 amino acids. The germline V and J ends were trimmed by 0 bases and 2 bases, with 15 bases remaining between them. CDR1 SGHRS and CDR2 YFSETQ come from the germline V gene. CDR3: CASSLASGAQTYEQYF. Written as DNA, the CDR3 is TGCGCCAGCAGCTTGGCCTCGGGGGCGCAAACCTACGAGCAGTACTTC. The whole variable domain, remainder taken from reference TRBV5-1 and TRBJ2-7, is KAGVTQTPRYLIKTRGQQVTLSCSPISGHRSVSWYQQTPGQGLQFLFEYFSETQRNKGNFPGRFSGRQFSNSRSEMNVSTLELGDSALYLCASSLASGAQTYEQYFGPGTRLTVT.

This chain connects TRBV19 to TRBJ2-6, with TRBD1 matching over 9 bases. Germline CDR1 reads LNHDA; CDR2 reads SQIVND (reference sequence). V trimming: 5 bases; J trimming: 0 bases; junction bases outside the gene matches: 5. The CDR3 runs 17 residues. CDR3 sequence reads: CASSEVTGGSGANVLTF. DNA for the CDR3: TGTGCCAGTAGTGAAGTGACAGGGGGCTCTGGGGCCAACGTCCTGACTTTC.

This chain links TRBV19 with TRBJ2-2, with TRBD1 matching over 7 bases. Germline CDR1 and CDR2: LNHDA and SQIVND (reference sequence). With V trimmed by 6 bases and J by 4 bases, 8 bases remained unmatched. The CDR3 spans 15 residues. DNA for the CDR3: TGTGCCAGTAGCTTCGATACAGGGGTCACCGGGGAGCTGTTTTTT. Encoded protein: CASSFDTGVTGELFF.

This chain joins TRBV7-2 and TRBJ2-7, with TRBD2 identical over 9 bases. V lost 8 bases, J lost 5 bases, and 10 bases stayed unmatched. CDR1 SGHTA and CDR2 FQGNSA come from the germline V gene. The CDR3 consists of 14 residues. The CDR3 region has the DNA TGTGCCAGCGGCCCCGGGCAGCGGGAGGACGAGCAGTACTTC. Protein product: CASGPGQREDEQYF.

For the CDR3, the DNA is TGTGCCTGGAGGGCGACCCTGAACACTGAAGCTTTCTTT. Translated: CAWRATLNTEAFF. The rearrangement joins TRBV30 to TRBJ1-1; D uncertain. Germline lookup yields CDR1 GTSNPN and CDR2 SVGIG (reference sequence). The CDR3 has 13 residues. The germline V and J ends were trimmed by 3 bases and 0 bases, with 8 bases remaining between them. Based on the CDR3 plus reference TRBV30 and TRBJ1-1, the full variable domain is SQTIHQWPATLVQPVGSPLSLECTVEGTSNPNLYWYRQAAGRGLQLLFYSVGIGQISSEVPQNLSASRPQDRQFILSSKKLLLSDSGFYLCAWRATLNTEAFFGQGTRLTVV.

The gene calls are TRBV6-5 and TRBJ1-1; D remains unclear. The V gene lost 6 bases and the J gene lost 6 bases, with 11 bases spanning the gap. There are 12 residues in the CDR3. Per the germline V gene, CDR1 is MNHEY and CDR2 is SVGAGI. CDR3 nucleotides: TGTGCCAGCAGCCGCCCGGGGTCTGAAGCTTTCTTT. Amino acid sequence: CASSRPGSEAFF.

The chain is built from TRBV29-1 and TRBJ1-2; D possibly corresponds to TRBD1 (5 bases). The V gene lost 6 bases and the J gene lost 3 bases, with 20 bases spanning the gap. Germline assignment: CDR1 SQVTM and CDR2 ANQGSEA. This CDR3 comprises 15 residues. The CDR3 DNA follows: TGCAGCGTGGACTCAGGGCCTCAAGGTGACTATGGCTACACCTTC. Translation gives CSVDSGPQGDYGYTF.

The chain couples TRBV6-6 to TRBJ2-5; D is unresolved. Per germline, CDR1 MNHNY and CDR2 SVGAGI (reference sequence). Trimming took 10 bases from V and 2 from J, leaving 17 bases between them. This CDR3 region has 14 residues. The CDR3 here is CATERDSIQETQYF. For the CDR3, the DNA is TGTGCCACCGAACGAGACTCGATACAAGAGACCCAGTACTTC.

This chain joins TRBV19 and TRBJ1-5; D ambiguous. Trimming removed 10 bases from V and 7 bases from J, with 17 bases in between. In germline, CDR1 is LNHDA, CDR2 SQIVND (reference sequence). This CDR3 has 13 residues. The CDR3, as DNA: TGTGCCACCTCCGGGGTGGTTGGACAGCCCCAGCATTTT. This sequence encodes CATSGVVGQPQHF.